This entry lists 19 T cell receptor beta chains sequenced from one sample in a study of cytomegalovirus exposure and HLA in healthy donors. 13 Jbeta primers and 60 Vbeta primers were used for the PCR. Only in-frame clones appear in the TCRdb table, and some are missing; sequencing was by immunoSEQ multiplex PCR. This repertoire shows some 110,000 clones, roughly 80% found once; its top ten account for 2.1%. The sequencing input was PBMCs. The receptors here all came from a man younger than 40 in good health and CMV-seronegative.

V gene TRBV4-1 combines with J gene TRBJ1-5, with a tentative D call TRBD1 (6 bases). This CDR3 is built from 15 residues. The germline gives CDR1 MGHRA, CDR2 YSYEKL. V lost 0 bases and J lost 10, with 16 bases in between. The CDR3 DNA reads TGCGCCAGCAGCCAAGAAGGGACCGAGGGGGTCCCCCAGCATTTT. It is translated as CASSQEGTEGVPQHF.

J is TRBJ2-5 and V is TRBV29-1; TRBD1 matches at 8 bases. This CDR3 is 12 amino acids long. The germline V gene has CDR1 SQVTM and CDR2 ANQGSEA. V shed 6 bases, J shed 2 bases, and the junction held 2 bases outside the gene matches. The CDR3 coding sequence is TGCAGCGTAAACAGGGGGCAAGAGACCCAGTACTTC. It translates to CSVNRGQETQYF.

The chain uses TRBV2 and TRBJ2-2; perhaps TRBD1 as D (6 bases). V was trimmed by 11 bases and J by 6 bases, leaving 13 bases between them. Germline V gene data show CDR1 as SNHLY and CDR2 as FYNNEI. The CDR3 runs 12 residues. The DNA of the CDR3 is TGTGCCCGAGGGGCAGGGGCCGGGGAGCTGTTTTTT. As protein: CARGAGAGELFF.

The CDR3 coding sequence is TGCGCCAGCAGTGAGTCGGGACTTTATAATTCACCCCTCCACTTT. Translating gives CASSESGLYNSPLHF. V gene TRBV10-2 combines with J gene TRBJ1-6, with D perhaps matching TRBD1 (5 bases). Trimming removed 0 bases at V and 4 bases at J, with 7 bases between. The V gene's germline CDR1 is WSHSY and CDR2 SAAADI. This CDR3 comprises 15 residues.

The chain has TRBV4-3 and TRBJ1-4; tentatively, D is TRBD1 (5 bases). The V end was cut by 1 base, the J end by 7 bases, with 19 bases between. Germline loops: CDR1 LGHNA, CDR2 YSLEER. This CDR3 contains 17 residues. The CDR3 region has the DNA TGCGCCAGCAGCCAAGGTCGCCTAGGGGCGGGGGGTGAAAAACTGTTTTTT. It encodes CASSQGRLGAGGEKLFF.

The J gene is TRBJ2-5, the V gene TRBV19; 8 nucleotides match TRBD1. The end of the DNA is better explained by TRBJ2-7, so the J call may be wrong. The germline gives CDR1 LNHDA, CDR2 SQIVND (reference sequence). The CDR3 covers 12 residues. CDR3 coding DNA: TGTGCCACCCGAGACAGGGGCTACGAGCAGTACTTC. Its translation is CATRDRGYEQYF.

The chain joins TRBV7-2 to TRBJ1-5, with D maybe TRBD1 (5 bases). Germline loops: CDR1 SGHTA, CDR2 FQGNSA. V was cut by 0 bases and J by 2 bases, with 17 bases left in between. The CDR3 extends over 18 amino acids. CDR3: CASSLAQSRGLRNQPQHF. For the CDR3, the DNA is TGTGCCAGCAGCTTAGCGCAATCTAGGGGACTCCGCAATCAGCCCCAGCATTTT.

The CDR3 loop is CASSWTGTGKNEQFF. The CDR3, as DNA: TGTGCCAGCAGTTGGACCGGGACAGGGAAGAATGAGCAGTTCTTC. This chain links TRBV27 with TRBJ2-1, with 9 nucleotides matching TRBD1. Trimming took 4 bases from V and 7 from J; bases not matched to a gene: 8. Germline loops: CDR1 MNHEY, CDR2 SMNVEV (reference sequence). CDR3 length: 15 residues.

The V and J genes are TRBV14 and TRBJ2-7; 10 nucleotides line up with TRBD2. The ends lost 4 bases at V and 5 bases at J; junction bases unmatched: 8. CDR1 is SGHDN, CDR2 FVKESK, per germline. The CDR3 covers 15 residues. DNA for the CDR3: TGTGCCAGCAGCCTGACGACTAGCGGGTCCCACGAGCAGTACTTC. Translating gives CASSLTTSGSHEQYF.

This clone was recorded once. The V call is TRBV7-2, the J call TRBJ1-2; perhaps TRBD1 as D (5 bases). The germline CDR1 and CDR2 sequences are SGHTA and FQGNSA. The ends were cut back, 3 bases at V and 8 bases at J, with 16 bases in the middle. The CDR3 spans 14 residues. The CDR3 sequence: CASSFGEPTAGYTF. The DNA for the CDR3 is TGTGCCAGCAGCTTCGGTGAGCCGACAGCAGGCTACACCTTC.

The CDR3 loop is CASSTDRSSYEQYF. The CDR3 coding sequence is TGTGCCAGCAGCACCGACAGGTCCTCCTACGAGCAGTACTTC. The chain has TRBV6-5 and TRBJ2-7, with D perhaps matching TRBD1 (6 bases). The CDR3 length is 14 residues. V lost 6 bases to trimming and J lost 0 bases, with 12 bases between them. The V gene's germline CDR1 is MNHEY and CDR2 SVGAGI.

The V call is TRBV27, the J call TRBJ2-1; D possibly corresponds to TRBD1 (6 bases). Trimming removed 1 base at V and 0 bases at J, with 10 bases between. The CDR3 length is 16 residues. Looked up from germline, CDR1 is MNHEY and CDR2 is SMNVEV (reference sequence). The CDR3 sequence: CASSLWQGSSYNEQFF. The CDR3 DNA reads TGTGCCAGCAGTTTATGGCAGGGGAGCTCCTACAATGAGCAGTTCTTC.

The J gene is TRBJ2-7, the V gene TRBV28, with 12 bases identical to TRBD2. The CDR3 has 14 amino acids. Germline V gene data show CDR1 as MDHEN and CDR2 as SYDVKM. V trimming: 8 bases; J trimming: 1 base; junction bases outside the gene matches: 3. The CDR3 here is CASLLAGGSYEQYF. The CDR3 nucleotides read TGTGCCAGCCTTCTAGCGGGGGGGTCCTACGAGCAGTACTTC. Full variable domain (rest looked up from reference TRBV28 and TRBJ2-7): DVKVTQSSRYLVKRTGEKVFLECVQDMDHENMFWYRQDPGLGLRLIYFSYDVKMKEKGDIPEGYSVSREKKERFSLILESASTNQTSMYLCASLLAGGSYEQYFGPGTRLTVT.

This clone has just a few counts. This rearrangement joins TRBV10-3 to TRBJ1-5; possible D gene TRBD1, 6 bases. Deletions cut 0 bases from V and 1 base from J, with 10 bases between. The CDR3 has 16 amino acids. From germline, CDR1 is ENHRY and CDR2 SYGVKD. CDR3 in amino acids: CAISESGRGSNQPQHF. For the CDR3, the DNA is TGTGCCATCAGTGAGTCGGGGAGGGGGAGCAATCAGCCCCAGCATTTT.

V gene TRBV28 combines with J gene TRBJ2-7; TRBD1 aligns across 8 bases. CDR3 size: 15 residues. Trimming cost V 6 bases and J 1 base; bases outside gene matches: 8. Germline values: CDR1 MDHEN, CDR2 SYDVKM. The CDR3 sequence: CASSSDRGGSYEQYF. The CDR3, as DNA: TGTGCCAGCAGCTCAGACAGGGGAGGATCCTACGAGCAGTACTTC.

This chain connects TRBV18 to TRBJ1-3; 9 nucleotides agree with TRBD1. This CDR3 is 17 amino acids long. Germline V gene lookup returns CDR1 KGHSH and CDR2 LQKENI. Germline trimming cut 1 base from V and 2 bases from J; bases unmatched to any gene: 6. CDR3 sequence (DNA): TGTGCCAGCTCACCACTGCCGGGACAGGGTACTGGAAACACCATATATTTT. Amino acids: CASSPLPGQGTGNTIYF.

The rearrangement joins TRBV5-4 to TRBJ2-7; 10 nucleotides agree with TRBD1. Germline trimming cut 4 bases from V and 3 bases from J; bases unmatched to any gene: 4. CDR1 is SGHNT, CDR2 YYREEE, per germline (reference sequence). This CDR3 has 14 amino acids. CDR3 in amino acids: CASSLDRGLYEQYF. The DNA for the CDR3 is TGTGCCAGCAGCCTCGACAGGGGGCTCTACGAGCAGTACTTC.

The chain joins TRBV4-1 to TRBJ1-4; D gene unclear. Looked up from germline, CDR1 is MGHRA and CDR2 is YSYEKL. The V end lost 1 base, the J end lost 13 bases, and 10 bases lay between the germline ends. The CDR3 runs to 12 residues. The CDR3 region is CASSQVGLILFF. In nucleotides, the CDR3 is TGCGCCAGCAGCCAAGTGGGCCTTATACTGTTTTTT.

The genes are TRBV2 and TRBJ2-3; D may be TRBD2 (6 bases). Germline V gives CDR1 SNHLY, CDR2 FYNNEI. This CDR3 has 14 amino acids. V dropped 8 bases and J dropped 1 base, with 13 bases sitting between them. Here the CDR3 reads CASGGTQGTDTQYF. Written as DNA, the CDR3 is TGTGCCAGCGGGGGGACTCAAGGCACAGATACGCAGTATTTT.